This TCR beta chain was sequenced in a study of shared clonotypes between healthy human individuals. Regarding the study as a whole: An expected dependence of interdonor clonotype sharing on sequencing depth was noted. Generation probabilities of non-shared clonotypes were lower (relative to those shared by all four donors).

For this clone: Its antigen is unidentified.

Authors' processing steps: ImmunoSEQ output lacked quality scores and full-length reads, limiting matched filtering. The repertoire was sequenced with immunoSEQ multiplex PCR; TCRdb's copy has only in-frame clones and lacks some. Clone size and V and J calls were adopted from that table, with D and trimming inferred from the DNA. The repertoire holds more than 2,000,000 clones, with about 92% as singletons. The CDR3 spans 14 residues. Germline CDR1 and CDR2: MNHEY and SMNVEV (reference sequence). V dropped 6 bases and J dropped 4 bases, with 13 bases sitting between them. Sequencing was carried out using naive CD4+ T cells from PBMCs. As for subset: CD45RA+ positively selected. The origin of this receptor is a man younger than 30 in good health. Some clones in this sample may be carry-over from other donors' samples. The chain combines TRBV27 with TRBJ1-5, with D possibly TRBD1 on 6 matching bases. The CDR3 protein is CASSARTDNQPQHF. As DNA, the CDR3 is TGTGCCAGCAGCGCCAGGACAGATAATCAGCCCCAGCATTTT.